Sequencing of this T cell receptor beta chain was carried out in a study of control samples from healthy donors and cancer patients. TCRdb keeps only in-frame clones here, not all; method: immunoSEQ multiplex PCR. The table has under 450,000 clones, about nine tenths seen once. V was shortened by 5 bases and J by 5 bases, with 18 bases between the two germline ends. This CDR3 is 16 amino acids long. The germline CDR1 and CDR2 sequences are SGHVS and FQNEAQ. Sequencing was done on a sample of PBMCs. The origin of this receptor is a man aged 35-49 years with head and neck cancer. The rearrangement links TRBV7-8 to TRBJ1-4; D possibly corresponds to TRBD1 (6 bases). In DNA form, the CDR3 reads TGTGCCAGCAGCCCGCCAACAGGGACCCTGAATGAAAAACTGTTTTTT. Translation gives CASSPPTGTLNEKLFF.